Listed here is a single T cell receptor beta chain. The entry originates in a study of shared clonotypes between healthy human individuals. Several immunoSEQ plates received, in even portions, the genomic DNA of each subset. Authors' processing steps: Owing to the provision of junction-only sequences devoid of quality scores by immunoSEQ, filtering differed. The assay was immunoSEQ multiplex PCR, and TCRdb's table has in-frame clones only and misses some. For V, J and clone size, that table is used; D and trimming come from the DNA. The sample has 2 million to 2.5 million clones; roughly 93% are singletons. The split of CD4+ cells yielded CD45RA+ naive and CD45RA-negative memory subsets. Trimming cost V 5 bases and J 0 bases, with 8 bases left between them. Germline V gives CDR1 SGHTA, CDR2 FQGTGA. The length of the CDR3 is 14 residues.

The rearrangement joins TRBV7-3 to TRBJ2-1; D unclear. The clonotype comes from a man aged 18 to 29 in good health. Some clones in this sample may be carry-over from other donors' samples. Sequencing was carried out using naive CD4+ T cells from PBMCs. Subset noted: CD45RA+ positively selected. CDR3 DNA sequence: TGTGCCAGCAGCGCGGATTCCTCCTACAATGAGCAGTTCTTC. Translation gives CASSADSSYNEQFF.